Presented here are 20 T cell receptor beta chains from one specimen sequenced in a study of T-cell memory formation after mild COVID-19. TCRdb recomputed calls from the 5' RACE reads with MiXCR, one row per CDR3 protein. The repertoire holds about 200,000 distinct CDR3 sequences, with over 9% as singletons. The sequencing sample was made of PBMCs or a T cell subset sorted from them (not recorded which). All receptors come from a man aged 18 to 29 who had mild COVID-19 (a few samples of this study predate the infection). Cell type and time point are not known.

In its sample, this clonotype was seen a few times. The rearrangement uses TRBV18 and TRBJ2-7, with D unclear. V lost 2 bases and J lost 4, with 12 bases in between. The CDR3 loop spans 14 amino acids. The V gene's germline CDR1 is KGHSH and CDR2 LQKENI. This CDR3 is CASSPGPVSYEQYF. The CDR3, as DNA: TGTGCCAGCTCACCAGGGCCAGTATCGTACGAGCAGTACTTC.

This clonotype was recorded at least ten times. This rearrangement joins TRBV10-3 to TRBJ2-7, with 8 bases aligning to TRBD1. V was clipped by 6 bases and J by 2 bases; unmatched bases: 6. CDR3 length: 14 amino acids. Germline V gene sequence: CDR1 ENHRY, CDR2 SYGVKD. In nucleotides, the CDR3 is TGTGCCATCAGGGGGACAGGCGCTACCTACGAGCAGTACTTC. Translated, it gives CAIRGTGATYEQYF.

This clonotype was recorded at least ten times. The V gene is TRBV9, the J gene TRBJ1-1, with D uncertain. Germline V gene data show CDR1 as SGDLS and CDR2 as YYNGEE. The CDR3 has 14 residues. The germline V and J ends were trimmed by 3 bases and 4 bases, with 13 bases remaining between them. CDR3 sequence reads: CASSETFGGTEAFF. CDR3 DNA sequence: TGTGCCAGCAGCGAGACCTTTGGTGGCACTGAAGCTTTCTTT.

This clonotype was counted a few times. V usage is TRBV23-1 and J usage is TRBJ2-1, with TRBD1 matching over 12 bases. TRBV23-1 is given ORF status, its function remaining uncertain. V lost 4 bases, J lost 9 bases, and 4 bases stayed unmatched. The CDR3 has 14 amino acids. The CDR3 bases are TGCGCCAGCAGTCGGGGGGACAGGGGGCGTGAGCAGTTCTTC. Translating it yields CASSRGDRGREQFF.

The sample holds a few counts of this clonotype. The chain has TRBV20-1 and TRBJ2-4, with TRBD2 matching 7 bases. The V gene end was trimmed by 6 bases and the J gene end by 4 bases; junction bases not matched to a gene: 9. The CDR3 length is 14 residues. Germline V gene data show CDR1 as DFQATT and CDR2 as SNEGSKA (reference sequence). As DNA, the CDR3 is TGCAGTGCCCAGCGGGGTCGAGGGAAAAACATTCAGTACTTC. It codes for CSAQRGRGKNIQYF.

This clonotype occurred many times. CDR3 sequence: CASSSIRGLGNTIYF. As DNA, the CDR3 is TGTGCCAGCAGCTCGATTCGGGGACTAGGAAACACCATATATTTT. The chain uses TRBV11-2 and TRBJ1-3, with D perhaps matching TRBD1 (5 bases). Germline V gives CDR1 SGHAT, CDR2 FQNNGV. Trimming stripped 4 bases from V and 4 bases from J, with 14 bases between. This CDR3 has 15 amino acids.

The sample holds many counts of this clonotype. The DNA for the CDR3 is TGTGCCAGCAGCCCGGACAGGGAGCGGAGTCAGCCCCAGCATTTT. It is translated as CASSPDRERSQPQHF. The chain recombines TRBV7-2 with TRBJ1-5; 8 nucleotides match TRBD1. Germline V gene lookup returns CDR1 SGHTA and CDR2 FQGNSA. The J segment lost 6 bases and the V segment lost 5 bases, leaving 9 bases of the junction unmatched. The CDR3 length is 15 residues.

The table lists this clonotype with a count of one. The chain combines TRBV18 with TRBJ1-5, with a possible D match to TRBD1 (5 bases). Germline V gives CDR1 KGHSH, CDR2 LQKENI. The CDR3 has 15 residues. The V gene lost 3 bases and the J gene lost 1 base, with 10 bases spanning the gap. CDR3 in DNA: TGTGCCAGCTCACCGGGACCCTGGAGCAATCAGCCCCAGCATTTT. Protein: CASSPGPWSNQPQHF.

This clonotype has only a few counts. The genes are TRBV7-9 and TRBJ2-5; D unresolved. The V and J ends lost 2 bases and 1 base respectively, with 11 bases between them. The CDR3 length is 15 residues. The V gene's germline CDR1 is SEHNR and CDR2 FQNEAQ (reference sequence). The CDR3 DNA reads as TGTGCCAGCAGCTTACTCACAGTGGTCCAAGAGACCCAGTACTTC. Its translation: CASSLLTVVQETQYF.

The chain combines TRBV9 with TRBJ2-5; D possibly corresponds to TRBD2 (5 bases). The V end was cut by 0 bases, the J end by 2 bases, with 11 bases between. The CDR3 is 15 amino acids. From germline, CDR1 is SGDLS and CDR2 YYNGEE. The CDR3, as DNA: TGTGCCAGCAGCGTAGTCTCGGGGTGGCAAGAGACCCAGTACTTC. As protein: CASSVVSGWQETQYF. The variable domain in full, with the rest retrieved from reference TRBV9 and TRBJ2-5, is DSGVTQTPKHLITATGQRVTLRCSPRSGDLSVYWYQQSLDQGLQFLIQYYNGEERAKGNILERFSAQQFPDLHSELNLSSLELGDSALYFCASSVVSGWQETQYFGPGTRLLVL.

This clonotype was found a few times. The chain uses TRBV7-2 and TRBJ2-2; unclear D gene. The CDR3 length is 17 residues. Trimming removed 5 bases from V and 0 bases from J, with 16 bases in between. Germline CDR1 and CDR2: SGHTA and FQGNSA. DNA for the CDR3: TGTGCCAGCAGCCCCACTTACGCCGGCCCGAACACCGGGGAGCTGTTTTTT. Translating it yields CASSPTYAGPNTGELFF.

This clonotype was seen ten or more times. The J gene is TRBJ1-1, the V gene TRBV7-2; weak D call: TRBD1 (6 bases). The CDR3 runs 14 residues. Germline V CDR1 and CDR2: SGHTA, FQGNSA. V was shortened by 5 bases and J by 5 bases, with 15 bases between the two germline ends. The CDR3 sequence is CASSTQGVRTEAFF. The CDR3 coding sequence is TGTGCCAGCAGCACACAGGGAGTCAGGACTGAAGCTTTCTTT.

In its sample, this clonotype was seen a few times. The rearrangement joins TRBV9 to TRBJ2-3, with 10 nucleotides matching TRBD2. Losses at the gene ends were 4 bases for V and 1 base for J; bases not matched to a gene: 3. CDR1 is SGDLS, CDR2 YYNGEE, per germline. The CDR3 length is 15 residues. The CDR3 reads CASSLLAGRTDTQYF. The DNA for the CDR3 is TGTGCCAGCAGCTTACTAGCGGGGCGCACAGATACGCAGTATTTT.

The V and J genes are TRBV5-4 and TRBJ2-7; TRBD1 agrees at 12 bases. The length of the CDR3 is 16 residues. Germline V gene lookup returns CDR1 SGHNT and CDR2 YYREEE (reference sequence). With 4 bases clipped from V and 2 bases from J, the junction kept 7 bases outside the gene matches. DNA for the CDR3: TGTGCCAGCAGCAGCACCGGGACAGGGGGCGCCTACGAGCAGTACTTC. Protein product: CASSSTGTGGAYEQYF.

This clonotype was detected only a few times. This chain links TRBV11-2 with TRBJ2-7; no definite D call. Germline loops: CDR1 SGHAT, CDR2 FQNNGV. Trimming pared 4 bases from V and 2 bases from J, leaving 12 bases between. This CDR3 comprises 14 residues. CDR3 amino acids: CASSSDAKPYEQYF. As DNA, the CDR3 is TGTGCCAGCAGCTCAGACGCGAAACCCTACGAGCAGTACTTC.

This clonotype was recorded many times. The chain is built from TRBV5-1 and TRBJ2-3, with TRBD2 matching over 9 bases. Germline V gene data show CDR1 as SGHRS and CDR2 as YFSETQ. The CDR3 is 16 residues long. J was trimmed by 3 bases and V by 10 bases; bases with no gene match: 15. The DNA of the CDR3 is TGCGCCTCTTCGAGCGGGGGCGGGGGGGCGACAGATACGCAGTATTTT. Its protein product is CASSSGGGGATDTQYF.

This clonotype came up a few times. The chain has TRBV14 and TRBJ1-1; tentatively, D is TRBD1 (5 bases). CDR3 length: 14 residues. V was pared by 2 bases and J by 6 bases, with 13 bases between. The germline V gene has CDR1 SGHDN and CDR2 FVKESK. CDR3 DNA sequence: TGTGCCAGCAGCCAATTCGGGGGAGGCCCTGAAGCTTTCTTT. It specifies CASSQFGGGPEAFF.

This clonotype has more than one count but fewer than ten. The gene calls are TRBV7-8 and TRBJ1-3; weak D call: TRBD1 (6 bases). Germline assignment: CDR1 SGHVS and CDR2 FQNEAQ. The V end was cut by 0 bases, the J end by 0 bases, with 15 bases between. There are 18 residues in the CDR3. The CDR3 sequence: CASSLARVPRGSGNTIYF. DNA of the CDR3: TGTGCCAGCAGCTTAGCGCGGGTCCCCAGGGGCTCTGGAAACACCATATATTTT. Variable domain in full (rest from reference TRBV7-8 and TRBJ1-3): GAGVSQSPRYKVAKRGQDVALRCDPISGHVSLFWYQQALGQGPEFLTYFQNEAQLDKSGLPSDRFFAERPEGSVSTLKIQRTQQEDSAVYLCASSLARVPRGSGNTIYFGEGSWLTVV.

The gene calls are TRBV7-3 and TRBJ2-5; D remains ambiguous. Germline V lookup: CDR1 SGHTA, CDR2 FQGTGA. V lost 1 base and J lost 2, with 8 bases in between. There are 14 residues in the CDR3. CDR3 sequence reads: CASSLNTIQETQYF. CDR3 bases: TGTGCCAGCAGCTTAAACACTATACAAGAGACCCAGTACTTC.

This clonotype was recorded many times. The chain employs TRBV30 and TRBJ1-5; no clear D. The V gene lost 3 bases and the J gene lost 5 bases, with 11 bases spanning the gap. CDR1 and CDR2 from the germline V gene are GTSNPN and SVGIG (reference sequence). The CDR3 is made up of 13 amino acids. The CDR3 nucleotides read TGTGCCTGGAGAGGCAGCGACTATCAGCCCCAGCATTTT. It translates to CAWRGSDYQPQHF.